Detailed here is one TCR beta chain. The specificity of this receptor is unknown. Base qualities are missing; no much larger clone stands one base away. The cohort comprised fewer than 750 healthy bone marrow donors. At the time of sampling, all cohort members were nominally healthy, though unrecorded immune exposures were likely present. The donor was CMV seropositive and belonged to the group of 250 to 300 seropositive cohort members. Every donor gave a peripheral blood sample, and the peripheral blood mononuclear cells from that sample were used for TCR beta sequencing. Genomic DNA extraction from the blood cell samples was performed with the Qiagen DNeasy Blood Extraction Kit. This sample was included in a study of cytomegalovirus exposure and HLA in healthy donors (dated by TCRdb to the late 2010s). Background for the entire study: An earlier analysis of roughly 610 of the donors reported roughly 300 Gb of sequence data and 95 million to 140 million unique TCR beta sequences obtained from 180 million or so T cells. Roughly 290 gigabases of sequencing data and around 85 million unique TCR sequences made up an early release that covered nearly 650 HLA-typed donors. Of the 300 to 500 genotyped donors, roughly 80% were placed in the genetic ancestry cluster associated with self-reported Caucasian donors. The aim of the study was to test whether cataloging public T cell receptors could identify signatures of past pathogen exposure. Using immunosequencing, the study profiled T cell repertoires from 666 subjects and related those repertoires to cytomegalovirus serostatus. A separate validation cohort of about 110 different subjects was used in addition to the roughly 670-subject first cohort. The study combined high-throughput TCR immunosequencing, statistical association of individual TCRs with disease status, and machine learning to predict cytomegalovirus infection status. A later analysis re-examined previously published TCR beta repertoires from 610 or so donors and added high-resolution HLA genotyping to investigate patterns of TCR occurrence. Rather than drawing on any new phenotypic data, the later analysis identified candidate immune exposures from TCR beta sequences and the way those sequences occurred across donors. An earlier analysis of 587 of the donors used high-throughput TCR beta sequencing to judge whether each TCR beta V gene segment behaved as functional or pseudogenic. Donor age, sex, ethnicity and CMV serostatus were compiled alongside the repertoire data. In a later genetic analysis, genome-wide SNP genotypes for about 65% of the roughly 670 donors were used, and that subset was treated as a discovery cohort. Every repertoire in the discovery cohort had been generated on one and the same sequencing platform. Class I and class II HLA loci were covered by the typing at four-digit resolution. The number of donors typed differed by locus, with about 629-630 for A, B, C, DRB1 and DQB1, roughly 520 for DQA1, some 570 for DPA1, and 450 to 480 for DPB1. Because of strong linkage in the cohort, five DR-DQ haplotypes were treated as single units for association and clustering. On average, 235,054 unique TCR beta nucleotide sequences were sequenced per donor among a few hundred genotyped donors of the cohort, with roughly a sixth of those sequences being non-productive. Beyond this particular receptor, the publication reports: In a later analysis, most CMV-associated TCR beta chains were found to appear HLA-restricted, with HLA associations seemingly driven largely by CMV exposure. Cytomegalovirus status was reported to be diagnosed by the classifier with high specificity and sensitivity in both the original and validation cohorts. Because some donors lacked HLA typing at each locus, the association tests relied only on the typed subset. A further reported finding was that TCR beta sequences accurately predicted the HLA-A and HLA-B alleles for most subjects in the first cohort. V-gene and J-gene trimming of TCR beta chains was associated with a missense DCLRE1C variant in a later genetic analysis, and the association was replicated in an independent cohort. A later analysis reported that several top co-occurrence clusters appeared linked to parvovirus B19, influenza, CMV and Epstein-Barr virus. Roughly uniform sequencing depth across donors was assumed in presence/absence analyses, although this assumption may not hold. A later genetic analysis reported fewer N-insertions in productive TCRs among donors in an Asian-associated ancestry cluster than the roughly 650-donor mean. A group of highly shared sequence variants was considered likely to be a technical artifact of the sequencing pipeline. In a later analysis, HLA-associated TCR beta chains showed more clonal expansion and lower generation probabilities than non-associated chains that were equally common. A total of fewer than 200 TCR beta chains were listed by the study as associated with cytomegalovirus. Three of the identified cytomegalovirus-associated TCR beta chains were confirmed in vitro to be specific for cytomegalovirus antigens. Broadly in line with IMGT annotations, most TCR beta V segments showed up in productive rearrangements about 90% or about 30% of the time in an earlier analysis of 587 of the donors. Immune exposure information for the cohort was limited to CMV serostatus. According to the authors, the approach could potentially be generalized to other disease states and immunological phenotypes. Across donors, most TCR sequences were observed very rarely, whereas some public TCRs were present in many individuals. Only TCR beta chains were sequenced in this cohort, and the absence of alpha or paired-chain data limited detectable features. A later analysis found that TCR association rates varied across HLA loci, with DRB1 alleles showing the most associated TCRs and HLA-C alleles the fewest. The 87-base-pair reads could not distinguish some IMGT-functional V segments, including TRBV6-2 and TRBV6-3, so those segments were excluded. Linkage disequilibrium might explain the correlated functional status among segregating V segments, but an unknown experimental factor could not be ruled out. When HLA alleles, especially DR and DQ, strongly co-occurred, attributing TCR associations to individual alleles was difficult. Some 15 rarely observed V segments, including chromosome 9 orphons, were excluded from the earlier analysis of several hundred of the donors because counts were too low. In a later analysis, around 15,000 TCR beta sequences were associated with specific HLA alleles at a false discovery rate of 0.05.

Germline trimming amounts to 0 bases on V and 3 bases on J, with 3 as the count of junction bases outside the gene matches. The CDR3 covers 14 residues, taking in both the cysteine and the phenylalanine. CDR3 DNA is the only sequence kept; it has 42 bases, read in frame from the first base. The germline V gene specifies SGHRS as CDR1 and YFSETQ as CDR2. The library was obtained by the immunoSEQ multiplex PCR assay. A mixture of 60 forward primers for TCR Vbeta segments and 13 reverse primers for TCR Jbeta segments was used in the multiplex PCR. The CDR3 region of rearranged TCR beta genes was amplified from genomic DNA by a multiplex PCR assay. The Illumina HiSeq System was used to sequence the amplified TCR beta libraries as 87-base-pair reads. From the authors' description of their analysis: A later analysis counted around 72 million unique TCR beta chains across the 500 to 850 repertoires, and 10 million to 12 million of these chains were shared by at least two donors. To remove PCR and sequencing errors, raw reads were error-corrected and collapsed into unique sequences using a nearest-neighbor algorithm that merged closely related sequences. CDR3 sequences were aligned to IMGT reference sequences to assign V, D and J gene segments. For a sequence to be retained, a match of at least six nucleotides to both a V gene segment and a J gene segment was required. A rearrangement counted as productive if the CDR3 had no stop codons and remained in frame with V and J, and every other rearrangement counted as non-productive. Following IMGT convention, CDR3 was defined as the stretch from the second conserved V-encoded cysteine to the conserved J-encoded phenylalanine. The earlier analysis of a few hundred of the donors excluded any sequence lacking an unambiguous match to a single V gene segment. An earlier analysis of 500 to 600 of the donors classified V segments as functional when productive rearrangements were above 56.7% and as segregating when the standard deviation between donors was above 5%. A statistical classification framework was built to diagnose cytomegalovirus status from the catalog of TCR beta chain sequences. In a later analysis, TCR nucleotide sequences were compared against IMGT/GENE-DB human TR gene sequences so that V and J genes could be assigned. Using the TCRdist pipeline, a later analysis assigned CDR3 sequences along with most-parsimonious VDJ recombination scenarios. A later analysis defined each TCR beta chain by its CDR3 amino acid sequence plus V-gene family, and excluded reads lacking a unique V-gene family. In a later analysis, 450 to 600 highly shared, low-generation-probability nucleotide sequences were removed to address suspected cross-contamination and a sequencing artifact. In a later analysis, a clonal expansion index for each public chain was calculated from normalized within-repertoire ranks of inferred template counts. In a later analysis, generation probabilities were computed with a VDJ recombination model fitted to out-of-frame rearrangements, and the resulting probabilities were checked against IGoR. A later analysis scored TCR-TCR, TCR-HLA and TCR-CMV co-occurrence with hypergeometric tests, applying a repertoire-size bias correction to TCR pairs. False discovery rates were estimated in a later analysis by permuting HLA or CMV assignments 20 times. In a later analysis, co-occurring TCRs were grouped using DBSCAN, and TCRdist sequence similarity was added for clustering within HLA-allele-positive subsets. For co-occurrence clustering, repertoires with fewer than 30,000 or more than 120,000 public chains were excluded, along with 4 to 6 repertoires with anomalous nucleotide sharing. Sourced from immuneACCESS, this table was stored by TCRdb with only in-frame sequences that have V and J called. A share of the clones is absent; for the studies checked, an unresolved V gene accounts for under half, and the remainder has no known explanation. V, J and clone size reflect that table, while D and trimming were determined from the DNA. Present in this sample are about 110,000 clones, about 64% of which were seen just once. About 8.5% of the sample is in the top ten clones.

The clonotype originates from a young man in good health and CMV-seropositive. Sequences were obtained from PBMCs. The receptor chain draws on TRBV5-1 and TRBJ2-7; the central 7 bases match TRBD1. The DNA sequence is as follows: TGCGCCAGCAGCTTGGGGACAGGCCACTACGAGCAGTACTTC. This codes for CASSLGTGHYEQYF.